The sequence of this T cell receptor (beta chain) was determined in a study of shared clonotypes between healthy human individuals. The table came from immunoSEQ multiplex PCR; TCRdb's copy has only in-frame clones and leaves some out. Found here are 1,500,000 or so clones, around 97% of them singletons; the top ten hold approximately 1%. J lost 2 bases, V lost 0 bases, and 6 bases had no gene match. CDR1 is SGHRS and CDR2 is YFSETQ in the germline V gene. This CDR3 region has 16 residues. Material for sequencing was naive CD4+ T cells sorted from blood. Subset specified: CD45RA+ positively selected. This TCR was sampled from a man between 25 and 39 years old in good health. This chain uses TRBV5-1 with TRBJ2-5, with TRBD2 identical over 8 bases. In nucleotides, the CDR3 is TGCGCCAGCAGCTTGGGCCTAGCGGGTAATCAAGAGACCCAGTACTTC. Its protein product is CASSLGLAGNQETQYF.